Ten or more counts support the clone carrying this T cell receptor (beta chain). Antigen specificity is unknown. Time point given: newly diagnosed GD, antithyroid drugs for less than 3 months. PBMC-extracted RNA yielded the TCR library. The sample is drawn from a study of regulatory T cells in long-lasting Graves disease. To make TCR beta libraries, researchers used iRepertoire HTBI primers and Arm-PCR of CDR3 regions. TCRdb processed the multiplex PCR reads anew with MiXCR; each CDR3 protein has one entry. This table holds 200,000 to 250,000 distinct CDR3 sequences, roughly 20% found once. Germline assignment: CDR1 LGHDT and CDR2 YNNKEL (reference sequence). The V gene lost 3 bases and the J gene lost 3 bases, with 12 bases spanning the gap. This CDR3 has 15 amino acids. General study points: Persistent disease samples used TRBV28, TRBJ1-2 and TRBJ2-5 preferentially.

The data also belong to a second study, concerning T cells in Graves' hyperthyroidism and ophthalmopathy.

The chain couples TRBV3-1 to TRBJ1-5; possible D gene TRBD1, 5 bases. The material sequenced was peripheral blood mononuclear cells (PBMCs), taken at new diagnosis, from a patient treated with antithyroid drugs. This TCR came from a woman aged 25-40 years with Graves disease. This chain's CDR3 is CASSHRDSPNQPQHF. As DNA, the CDR3 is TGTGCCAGCAGCCATCGCGACAGTCCCAATCAGCCCCAGCATTTT.